Listed here are 23 T cell receptor beta chains from one sample, sequenced in a study of T cell clones after liver transplantation. The protocol was immunoSEQ multiplex PCR, while the TCRdb copy is restricted to in-frame clones and leaves out a portion. The table lists about 76,000 clones, less than 90% of them singletons. Sequencing used CD4+ T cells from blood, obtained at the 22-month timepoint. The receptors derive from a human patient who received a liver transplant. The graft donor may have contributed some T cells.

This clone was seen once. The V and J genes are TRBV4-3 and TRBJ2-1; tentatively, D is TRBD2 (6 bases). Germline CDR1 reads LGHNA; CDR2 reads YSLEER. Trimming shortened V by 1 base and J by 0 bases, and 10 bases separated the two germline ends. CDR3 length: 16 residues. The CDR3 region has the DNA TGCGCCAGCAGCCAAGGGGTGGGGGGCTCCTACAATGAGCAGTTCTTC. Amino acid sequence: CASSQGVGGSYNEQFF.

The chain joins TRBV6-6 to TRBJ2-7; TRBD1 aligns across 7 bases. The germline V gene encodes CDR1 MNHNY and CDR2 SVGAGI (reference sequence). The CDR3 runs 15 residues. V dropped 10 bases and J dropped 1; count of bases not matched to a gene: 13. CDR3 sequence reads: CATTLRQGNSYEQYF. The CDR3 DNA sequence: TGTGCCACCACCTTGCGACAGGGAAATTCCTACGAGCAGTACTTC.

The chain carries TRBV9 and TRBJ2-1; no firm D call. CDR1 and CDR2 from the germline V gene are SGDLS and YYNGEE. V lost 0 bases, J lost 3 bases, and 7 bases lay in between. CDR3 length equals 14 residues. The CDR3 here is CASSVEPDYNEQFF. The CDR3 bases are TGTGCCAGCAGCGTAGAGCCAGACTACAATGAGCAGTTCTTC.

The rearrangement links TRBV6-5 to TRBJ2-5; D might be TRBD2 (5 bases). CDR1 is MNHEY and CDR2 is SVGAGI in the germline V gene. This CDR3 region has 16 residues. The germline V and J ends were trimmed by 0 bases and 5 bases, with 16 bases remaining between them. Here the CDR3 DNA reads TGTGCCAGCAGTTACTCAACCCGGGGAACCTTGGAGACCCAGTACTTC. It translates to CASSYSTRGTLETQYF.

This rearrangement joins TRBV5-1 to TRBJ2-7, with TRBD1 matching 7 bases. Per germline, CDR1 SGHRS and CDR2 YFSETQ. There are 15 residues in the CDR3. The V segment lost 4 bases and the J segment 2 bases; nucleotides outside the gene matches: 9. The CDR3 loop reads CASSDLRGSTYEQYF. The CDR3 coding sequence is TGCGCCAGCAGCGACCTCAGGGGGTCCACCTACGAGCAGTACTTC.

The chain has TRBV29-1 and TRBJ2-7; D might be TRBD1 or TRBD2, each matching 7 bases. V dropped 3 bases and J dropped 5 bases, with 20 bases sitting between them. From germline, CDR1 is SQVTM and CDR2 ANQGSEA. The CDR3 totals 15 residues. CDR3 sequence reads: CSVDNPRGGMDEQYF. CDR3 coding DNA: TGCAGCGTTGATAATCCCAGGGGGGGAATGGACGAGCAGTACTTC.

The sample holds a few counts of this clone. The chain combines TRBV7-2 with TRBJ1-2; the D is unclear. Germline assignment: CDR1 SGHTA and CDR2 FQGNSA. Trimming shortened V by 1 base and J by 2 bases, and 2 bases separated the two germline ends. The CDR3 sequence is 12 residues long. The CDR3 region has the DNA TGTGCCAGCAGCTTAGTCAACTATGGCTACACCTTC. Amino acid sequence: CASSLVNYGYTF.

V and J are TRBV5-1 and TRBJ2-5; 15 bases match TRBD2. Per the germline V gene, CDR1 is SGHRS and CDR2 is YFSETQ. V was clipped by 3 bases and J by 5 bases; unmatched bases: 5. The CDR3 is 16 residues long. CDR3 region: CASSSGLAGGHETQYF. CDR3 DNA sequence: TGCGCCAGCAGCTCCGGACTAGCGGGAGGGCATGAGACCCAGTACTTC.

V is TRBV6-5 and J is TRBJ1-6, with 9 positions matching TRBD1. CDR1 MNHEY and CDR2 SVGAGI come from the germline V gene. V shed 0 bases and J 15 bases; nucleotides not matched to a gene: 6. The CDR3 covers 14 residues. The CDR3 reads CASSYSLGQGDLHF. CDR3 bases: TGTGCCAGCAGTTACTCCTTGGGACAGGGAGACCTCCACTTT.

The gene calls are TRBV5-6 and TRBJ2-6; D unclear. Germline CDR1 is SGHDT and CDR2 is YYEEEE. The CDR3 is 15 residues long. Deletions cut 4 bases from V and 1 base from J, with 9 bases between. The CDR3 region has the DNA TGTGCCAGCAGCCTATCTCTATCTGGGGCCAACGTCCTGACTTTC. Its protein is CASSLSLSGANVLTF.

The V gene is TRBV11-1, the J gene TRBJ2-5; D is possibly TRBD1 or TRBD2 (5 bases each). The CDR3 has 14 residues. With 1 base removed from V and 4 bases from J, the gap between germline ends came to 10 bases. From germline, CDR1 is SGHAT and CDR2 FQDESV (reference sequence). CDR3 sequence reads: CASSLGAGRETQYF. The CDR3 DNA reads as TGTGCCAGCAGCTTAGGCGCAGGGAGAGAGACCCAGTACTTC.

The chain is built from TRBV29-1 and TRBJ1-1; D remains ambiguous. The CDR3 runs 13 residues. Germline V gives CDR1 SQVTM, CDR2 ANQGSEA. The V end lost 0 bases, the J end lost 3 bases, and 8 bases lay between the germline ends. CDR3 sequence reads: CSVEEAGDTEAFF. The CDR3 region has the DNA TGCAGCGTTGAAGAAGCCGGCGACACTGAAGCTTTCTTT.

The V call is TRBV4-3, the J call TRBJ2-7, with unresolved D. Trimming removed 4 bases from V and 1 base from J, with 8 bases in between. Germline V gene sequence: CDR1 LGHNA, CDR2 YSLEER. The CDR3 extends over 13 amino acids. CDR3 nucleotide sequence: TGCGCCAGCAGCCCTTCGATGTCCTACGAGCAGTACTTC. It specifies CASSPSMSYEQYF.

The gene calls are TRBV30 and TRBJ2-1, with 10 bases identical to TRBD2. The CDR3 sequence is 16 residues long. Germline CDR1 is GTSNPN and CDR2 is SVGIG (reference sequence). V lost 1 base and J lost 7; bases outside the gene matches: 10. CDR3 bases: TGTGCCTGGAGTGATCTTGGTAGCGGGAGGTGGAATGAGCAGTTCTTC. Residues: CAWSDLGSGRWNEQFF.

The V call is TRBV5-1, the J call TRBJ2-6; no definite D call. Trimming took 0 bases from V and 2 from J, leaving 9 bases between them. There are 16 residues in the CDR3. Germline CDR1 reads SGHRS; CDR2 reads YFSETQ. The DNA of the CDR3 is TGCGCCAGCAGCTTGGAGCCGGGCACTGGGGCCAACGTCCTGACTTTC. This translates into CASSLEPGTGANVLTF. Combining the CDR3 with reference TRBV5-1 and TRBJ2-6 gives the whole variable domain KAGVTQTPRYLIKTRGQQVTLSCSPISGHRSVSWYQQTPGQGLQFLFEYFSETQRNKGNFPGRFSGRQFSNSRSEMNVSTLELGDSALYLCASSLEPGTGANVLTFGAGSRLTVL.

The chain links TRBV7-9 to TRBJ2-3; 13 bases line up with TRBD2. Germline CDR1 SEHNR, CDR2 FQNEAQ (reference sequence). This CDR3 region has 17 residues. With 3 bases clipped from V and 4 bases from J, the junction kept 7 bases outside the gene matches. Here the CDR3 reads CASSFGLAGAIADTQYF. CDR3 sequence (DNA): TGTGCCAGCAGCTTCGGACTAGCGGGAGCGATCGCAGATACGCAGTATTTT. Full variable domain (outside the CDR3, taken from reference TRBV7-9 and TRBJ2-3): DTGVSQNPRHKITKRGQNVTFRCDPISEHNRLYWYRQTLGQGPEFLTYFQNEAQLEKSRLLSDRFSAERPKGSFSTLEIQRTEQGDSAMYLCASSFGLAGAIADTQYFGPGTRLTVL.

The chain is built from TRBV7-9 and TRBJ2-1; 8 nucleotides line up with TRBD2. CDR1 and CDR2 from the germline V gene are SEHNR and FQNEAQ (reference sequence). The CDR3 runs 18 residues. V was clipped by 5 bases and J by 10 bases; unmatched bases: 22. The CDR3 region is CASSLDGVGREAPGEQFF. CDR3 DNA sequence: TGTGCCAGCAGCCTTGACGGGGTGGGGCGGGAGGCCCCCGGGGAGCAGTTCTTC.

V usage is TRBV29-1 and J usage is TRBJ2-5; no definite D call. The V and J ends lost 2 bases and 2 bases respectively, with 9 bases between them. The CDR3 spans 13 residues. CDR1 is SQVTM and CDR2 is ANQGSEA in the germline V gene. The CDR3 DNA sequence: TGCAGCGTTGAACGATACCGACAAGAGACCCAGTACTTC. This codes for CSVERYRQETQYF.

The chain combines TRBV7-2 with TRBJ2-7; TRBD1 aligns across 8 bases. J lost 3 bases, V lost 1 base, and 8 bases had no gene match. Germline assignment: CDR1 SGHTA and CDR2 FQGNSA. The CDR3 sequence is 16 residues long. In DNA, the CDR3 is TGTGCCAGCAGCTTAGTAGGACAGGGTCCTTTCTACGAGCAGTACTTC. Translating it yields CASSLVGQGPFYEQYF. The whole variable domain, remainder taken from reference TRBV7-2 and TRBJ2-7, is GAGVSQSPSNKVTEKGKDVELRCDPISGHTALYWYRQSLGQGLEFLIYFQGNSAPDKSGLPSDRFSAERTGGSVSTLTIQRTQQEDSAVYLCASSLVGQGPFYEQYFGPGTRLTVT.

The chain employs TRBV7-6 and TRBJ2-7; D is possibly TRBD2 (5 bases). The CDR3 loop spans 15 amino acids. Germline assignment: CDR1 SGHVS and CDR2 FNYEAQ. The V and J ends lost 2 bases and 3 bases respectively, with 14 bases between them. The CDR3 DNA reads TGTGCCAGCAGCTTAAAGCCCAGCGGTTACTACGAGCAGTACTTC. Its translation: CASSLKPSGYYEQYF. The full variable domain, in which reference TRBV7-6 and TRBJ2-7 provide the parts outside the CDR3, is GAGVSQSPRYKVTKRGQDVALRCDPISGHVSLYWYRQALGQGPEFLTYFNYEAQQDKSGLPNDRFSAERPEGSISTLTIQRTEQRDSAMYRCASSLKPSGYYEQYFGPGTRLTVT.

The CDR3 loop reads CASSAQTGGEQFF. The CDR3 coding sequence is TGTGCCAGCAGCGCACAAACAGGGGGTGAGCAGTTCTTC. This rearrangement joins TRBV5-4 to TRBJ2-1; TRBD1 matches 8 bases. The CDR3 has 13 residues. V dropped 4 bases and J dropped 9; count of bases not matched to a gene: 6. Germline V gives CDR1 SGHNT, CDR2 YYREEE (reference sequence).

The chain joins TRBV10-3 to TRBJ1-1; no definite D call. The CDR3 runs 16 residues. Trimming left V 7 bases short and J 3 bases short, with 21 bases between. The germline V gene encodes CDR1 ENHRY and CDR2 SYGVKD. The CDR3 reads CAINSGMAGVYTEAFF. CDR3 DNA sequence: TGTGCCATCAATTCGGGTATGGCAGGAGTCTACACTGAAGCTTTCTTT.

This chain's CDR3 is CASSLDPSGSRHEQYF. For the CDR3, the DNA is TGCGCCAGCAGCTTGGATCCTAGCGGGAGTCGCCACGAGCAGTACTTC. This sequence joins TRBV5-1 and TRBJ2-7, with 10 bases matching TRBD2. In germline, CDR1 is SGHRS, CDR2 YFSETQ. The ends lost 0 bases at V and 5 bases at J; junction bases unmatched: 8. The CDR3 consists of 16 residues.